Each of the 17 T cell receptor beta chains below was sequenced from the same sample in a study of cytomegalovirus exposure and HLA in healthy donors. Primers included in the PCR were 60 Vbeta and 13 Jbeta primers. Assay used: immunoSEQ multiplex PCR; TCRdb lists only in-frame clones, some missing. The table has approximately 200,000 clones, about 84% seen once. What was sequenced was PBMCs. All receptors come from a human donor in good health.

CDR3 nucleotides: TGCGCCACCCGGGGGACCCATGAGCAGTTCTTC. Translated, it gives CATRGTHEQFF. V usage is TRBV5-1 and J usage is TRBJ2-1, with a weak D call TRBD2 (6 bases). This CDR3 contains 11 residues. V was shortened by 9 bases and J by 8 bases, with 12 bases between the two germline ends. Germline CDR1 is SGHRS and CDR2 is YFSETQ.

The V gene is TRBV5-4, the J gene TRBJ2-1; a weak D match, TRBD2 (5 bases). This CDR3 has 13 amino acids. Trimming removed 5 bases from V and 9 bases from J, with 15 bases in between. Germline V gene lookup returns CDR1 SGHNT and CDR2 YYREEE (reference sequence). This CDR3 reads CASSPALAGEQFF. DNA for the CDR3: TGTGCCAGCAGTCCAGCCCTGGCGGGTGAGCAGTTCTTC.

This chain joins TRBV2 and TRBJ2-7, with 14 nucleotides matching TRBD2. The CDR3 loop spans 14 amino acids. V shed 6 bases, J shed 4 bases, and the junction held 2 bases outside the gene matches. Germline CDR1 SNHLY, CDR2 FYNNEI. The CDR3 spells CASSGTSGSYEQYF. The DNA for the CDR3 is TGTGCCAGCAGCGGGACTAGCGGGAGTTACGAGCAGTACTTC.

The chain employs TRBV29-1 and TRBJ1-4, with 10 bases aligning to TRBD1. This CDR3 contains 12 residues. CDR1 and CDR2 (germline): SQVTM, ANQGSEA. Trimming cost V 7 bases and J 8 bases; bases outside gene matches: 4. CDR3 sequence (DNA): TGCAGCGCAGGACAGGGGGAAGAAAAACTGTTTTTT. This sequence encodes CSAGQGEEKLFF.

V and J are TRBV6-5 and TRBJ2-7, with 7 bases that match TRBD2. The germline gives CDR1 MNHEY, CDR2 SVGAGI. The CDR3 spans 14 residues. J lost 2 bases, V lost 6 bases, and 7 bases had no gene match. The CDR3 DNA reads TGTGCCAGCAGCCCCCGGGGGAGGGCCTACGAGCAGTACTTC. It encodes CASSPRGRAYEQYF.

The chain joins TRBV2 to TRBJ2-7; 9 bases align to TRBD1. The CDR3 length is 14 residues. The germline CDR1 and CDR2 sequences are SNHLY and FYNNEI. The trim removed 7 bases at V and 6 bases at J, leaving 10 bases unmatched. The DNA of the CDR3 is TGTGCCAGCAATTCGGTCGGACAGGGGATCGAGCAGTACTTC. Protein: CASNSVGQGIEQYF.

The CDR3 nucleotides read TGTGCCAGCAGTTTCACCCAGGAGGTTCAGCCCCAGCATTTT. Protein sequence: CASSFTQEVQPQHF. The chain recombines TRBV27 with TRBJ1-5; D is unresolved. Looked up from germline, CDR1 is MNHEY and CDR2 is SMNVEV (reference sequence). Between the trimmed V and J ends, which lost 3 bases and 6 bases, there was a span of 12 bases. CDR3 length: 14 residues.

The chain couples TRBV30 to TRBJ2-5; 8 bases fit TRBD2. The CDR3 length is 15 residues. Per the germline V gene, CDR1 is GTSNPN and CDR2 is SVGIG (reference sequence). With 4 bases clipped from V and 7 bases from J, the junction kept 14 bases outside the gene matches. The CDR3 protein is CAWTLPERGTGTQYF. DNA of the CDR3: TGTGCCTGGACCCTTCCCGAGCGGGGGACGGGGACCCAGTACTTC.

The V gene is TRBV11-2, the J gene TRBJ2-6; the D is unclear. Germline V CDR1 and CDR2: SGHAT, FQNNGV. The ends were cut back, 11 bases at V and 4 bases at J, with 15 bases in the middle. The CDR3 is 14 residues long. The CDR3 protein is CAGSTAVGANVLTF. Written as DNA, the CDR3 is TGTGCCGGGTCGACGGCGGTCGGGGCCAACGTCCTGACTTTC.

The chain links TRBV7-2 to TRBJ2-5; TRBD2 matches 12 bases. The germline CDR1 and CDR2 sequences are SGHTA and FQGNSA. The CDR3 is made up of 16 amino acids. J gave up 2 bases and V 4 bases, and 5 bases lay outside the gene matches. The CDR3 loop is CASSSGLAGPQETQYF. In DNA form, the CDR3 reads TGTGCCAGCAGCTCAGGACTAGCGGGACCTCAAGAGACCCAGTACTTC.

DNA for the CDR3: TGTGCCAGCAGCTTAGGACAGGGATCCGAGCAGTACTTC. Translation: CASSLGQGSEQYF. The genes are TRBV13 and TRBJ2-7, with TRBD1 as a possible D gene (6 bases). CDR3 size: 13 residues. V lost 0 bases to trimming and J lost 6 bases, with 9 bases between them. Germline CDR1 and CDR2: PRHDT and FYEKMQ (reference sequence).

The chain links TRBV6-5 to TRBJ2-7, with TRBD1 identical over 7 bases. Germline assignment: CDR1 MNHEY and CDR2 SVGAGI. The CDR3 sequence is 15 residues long. J gave up 2 bases and V 2 bases, and 6 bases lay outside the gene matches. CDR3 nucleotide sequence: TGTGCCAGCAGTTACGTACAGGGGCCTACCTACGAGCAGTACTTC. Its translation: CASSYVQGPTYEQYF.

The chain has TRBV5-4 and TRBJ2-2; 10 bases fit TRBD2. CDR3 length equals 17 residues. In germline, CDR1 is SGHNT, CDR2 YYREEE (reference sequence). With V trimmed by 4 bases and J by 3 bases, 9 bases remained unmatched. The chain's CDR3 is CASSGPSGRDDTGELFF. The CDR3 DNA reads as TGTGCCAGCAGCGGCCCTAGCGGGAGAGATGACACCGGGGAGCTGTTTTTT.

This clone was recorded only once. This chain joins TRBV7-9 and TRBJ1-5; D gene unclear. This CDR3 spans 17 amino acids. V was trimmed by 2 bases and J by 0 bases, leaving 14 bases between them. Germline-derived CDR1 and CDR2 are SEHNR and FQNEAQ (reference sequence). The CDR3 is CASSLFPGSVSNQPQHF. As DNA, the CDR3 is TGTGCCAGCAGCTTATTCCCGGGTAGTGTTAGCAATCAGCCCCAGCATTTT. The full variable domain, its missing parts supplied by reference TRBV7-9 and TRBJ1-5, is DTGVSQNPRHKITKRGQNVTFRCDPISEHNRLYWYRQTLGQGPEFLTYFQNEAQLEKSRLLSDRFSAERPKGSFSTLEIQRTEQGDSAMYLCASSLFPGSVSNQPQHFGDGTRLSIL.

This clone showed up just a few times. The chain links TRBV18 to TRBJ1-3; maybe TRBD1 (5 bases). Germline CDR1 KGHSH, CDR2 LQKENI. The CDR3 is made up of 16 amino acids. Trimming stripped 2 bases from V and 3 bases from J, with 14 bases between. The CDR3 DNA follows: TGTGCCAGCTCACCAACTCCCAGGACAAATGGAAACACCATATATTTT. Translated, it gives CASSPTPRTNGNTIYF.

The chain couples TRBV18 to TRBJ1-1, with unresolved D. Trimming took off 4 bases at V and 5 bases at J, with 11 bases between the two ends. Germline CDR1 KGHSH, CDR2 LQKENI. CDR3 length: 13 amino acids. The CDR3 DNA sequence: TGTGCCAGCTCACGTGGAGAGAAAACTGAAGCTTTCTTT. Protein: CASSRGEKTEAFF.

The chain uses TRBV6-6 and TRBJ2-5; TRBD2 is a possible D gene (6 bases). The J call is in doubt because the DNA end fits TRBJ2-7 better. Germline loops: CDR1 MNHNY, CDR2 SVGAGI (reference sequence). The CDR3 runs 15 residues. CDR3 bases: TGTGCCAGCAGTGGTAAGGAGCGGGTCACCTACGAGCAGTACTTC. Encoded protein: CASSGKERVTYEQYF.